This T cell receptor beta chain was sequenced for a study of shared clonotypes between healthy human individuals. Study-wide results and caveats: Naive subsets generally had larger estimated richness than memory subsets.

The V end lost 4 bases, the J end lost 1 base, and 17 bases lay between the germline ends. The CDR3 runs to 16 residues. Germline lookup yields CDR1 SGHVS and CDR2 FQNEAQ. Repertoires were generated with immunoSEQ multiplex PCR, while TCRdb's copy carries only in-frame clones and drops some. The sample lists over a million clones; 95% to 97% were seen once. CD45RA+ naive and CD45RA-negative memory subsets were separated from CD4+ cells. The table lists this clone with a count of one. Its matching antigen is unknown. This receptor was taken from a man between 25 and 39 years old in good health. The V and J genes are TRBV7-8 and TRBJ2-7, with D uncertain. Specimen: naive CD4+ T cells sorted from blood. Subset of the sample: CD45RA+ positively selected. Written as DNA, the CDR3 is TGTGCCAGCAGCTCACGTACTCACGGTGGGTCCTACGAGCAGTACTTC. This translates into CASSSRTHGGSYEQYF. Filled out from reference TRBV7-8 and TRBJ2-7, the complete variable domain reads GAGVSQSPRYKVAKRGQDVALRCDPISGHVSLFWYQQALGQGPEFLTYFQNEAQLDKSGLPSDRFFAERPEGSVSTLKIQRTQQEDSAVYLCASSSRTHGGSYEQYFGPGTRLTVT.